Below, 18 T cell receptor beta chains from the same sample are listed, as sequenced in a study of brain T cells in children with intractable seizures (dated by TCRdb to the early 2020s). The time point label corresponds to: blood from clinic visit 5 months post-surgery; TSC patient then seizure free. Library prep was done by the immunoSEQ multiplex PCR assay. Here the immuneACCESS table is served through TCRdb, limited to in-frame sequences with V and J called. Missing clones are a known gap in these copies; in checked studies unresolved V genes cover under half, and the rest lacks a known reason. In all, the sample holds 340,000 or so clones, and over 90% of those were seen once. Jointly, the top ten make up about 6% of the sample. The source material was peripheral blood, sampled roughly 5 months after surgery. Every receptor here comes from a boy in the first two years of life with tuberous sclerosis and intractable seizures.

The chain combines TRBV5-6 with TRBJ2-7, with D uncertain. Trimming pared 2 bases from V and 9 bases from J, leaving 9 bases between. The germline V gene has CDR1 SGHDT and CDR2 YYEEEE. The length of the CDR3 is 11 residues. The CDR3 DNA reads TGTGCCAGCAGCTTCGGAAGTGGGCAGTACTTC. Translated, it gives CASSFGSGQYF.

The V and J genes are TRBV10-3 and TRBJ2-2; the D is unclear. From germline, CDR1 is ENHRY and CDR2 SYGVKD. The ends were cut back, 11 bases at V and 4 bases at J, with 14 bases in the middle. The CDR3 loop spans 13 amino acids. CDR3 DNA: TGTGCCGGCGCCGGCAGCATCACCGGGGAGCTGTTTTTT. The encoded protein is CAGAGSITGELFF.

The table lists this clone with a count of one. The V and J genes are TRBV11-2 and TRBJ2-7; no firm D call. CDR1 and CDR2 from the germline V gene are SGHAT and FQNNGV. This CDR3 region has 14 residues. V was trimmed by 5 bases and J by 4 bases, leaving 15 bases between them. The CDR3 spells CASSPQTRIYEQYF. The DNA of the CDR3 is TGTGCCAGCAGCCCGCAAACCCGGATATACGAGCAGTACTTC. The full variable domain, completed using reference TRBV11-2 and TRBJ2-7, is EAGVAQSPRYKIIEKRQSVAFWCNPISGHATLYWYQQILGQGPKLLIQFQNNGVVDDSQLPKDRFSAERLKGVDSTLKIQPAKLEDSAVYLCASSPQTRIYEQYFGPGTRLTVT.

The rearrangement uses TRBV30 and TRBJ2-3; 7 positions agree with TRBD2. The J segment lost 1 base and the V segment lost 1 base, leaving 8 bases of the junction unmatched. Germline-derived CDR1 and CDR2 are GTSNPN and SVGIG (reference sequence). The CDR3 is 16 amino acids. CDR3 sequence: CAWSGGNGRRTDTQYF. CDR3 DNA sequence: TGTGCCTGGAGTGGGGGGAACGGGAGGCGCACAGATACGCAGTATTTT.

The CDR3 DNA reads as TGTGCCTGGGGACGGGACATTTTGTATAATTCACCCCTCCACTTT. Translated, it gives CAWGRDILYNSPLHF. The genes are TRBV30 and TRBJ1-6; D possibly corresponds to TRBD1 (6 bases). CDR3 length: 15 residues. Trimming left V 5 bases short and J 4 bases short, with 15 bases between. Germline V gene sequence: CDR1 GTSNPN, CDR2 SVGIG (reference sequence).

The genes are TRBV7-9 and TRBJ1-1, with TRBD1 as a possible D gene (5 bases). Per the germline V gene, CDR1 is SEHNR and CDR2 is FQNEAQ (reference sequence). Trimming stripped 5 bases from V and 7 bases from J, with 14 bases between. This CDR3 spans 13 amino acids. The chain's CDR3 is CASSPGRGDEAFF. The CDR3 DNA reads as TGTGCCAGCAGCCCCGGACGGGGCGATGAAGCTTTCTTT.

The rearrangement joins TRBV6-1 to TRBJ2-5, with 7 bases identical to TRBD1. CDR3 size: 16 residues. Germline V CDR1 and CDR2: MNHNS, SASEGT. V shed 4 bases, J shed 4 bases, and the junction held 12 bases outside the gene matches. In DNA, the CDR3 is TGTGCCAGCAGTGGGATAGGCAACAGGGGAGCAGAGACCCAGTACTTC. As protein: CASSGIGNRGAETQYF.

This clone was seen just once. J is TRBJ2-1 and V is TRBV24-1; 12 bases fit TRBD1. The V gene's germline CDR1 is KGHDR and CDR2 SFDVKD. The trim removed 6 bases at V and 7 bases at J, leaving 3 bases unmatched. This CDR3 spans 14 amino acids. The CDR3 loop is CATSPGQGANEQFF. As DNA, the CDR3 is TGTGCCACCAGTCCGGGACAGGGGGCGAATGAGCAGTTCTTC.

This rearrangement joins TRBV7-3 to TRBJ1-1; no firm D call. Germline V gene lookup returns CDR1 SGHTA and CDR2 FQGTGA. The V and J ends lost 5 bases and 0 bases respectively, with 7 bases between them. The CDR3 extends over 13 amino acids. CDR3 DNA sequence: TGTGCCAGCAGCGTCAACGTGAACACTGAAGCTTTCTTT. Its protein is CASSVNVNTEAFF.

The chain has TRBV19 and TRBJ1-4; perhaps TRBD1 as D (6 bases). Germline CDR1 LNHDA, CDR2 SQIVND (reference sequence). The CDR3 consists of 15 residues. Trimming removed 5 bases at V and 1 base at J, with 11 bases between. In DNA form, the CDR3 reads TGTGCCAGTAGTCCCCCAGGGGAAACTAATGAAAAACTGTTTTTT. Its protein product is CASSPPGETNEKLFF. Drawing the rest from reference TRBV19 and TRBJ1-4, the complete variable domain is DGGITQSPKYLFRKEGQNVTLSCEQNLNHDAMYWYRQDPGQGLRLIYYSQIVNDFQKGDIAEGYSVSREKKESFPLTVTSAQKNPTAFYLCASSPPGETNEKLFFGSGTQLSVL.

The chain combines TRBV30 with TRBJ1-2; 7 bases are a match to TRBD1. The germline V gene encodes CDR1 GTSNPN and CDR2 SVGIG (reference sequence). This CDR3 comprises 13 residues. Trimming took 2 bases from V and 4 from J; bases not matched to a gene: 4. The CDR3 DNA reads TGTGCCTGGAGTCTGGACAGGTCCTATGGCTACACCTTC. Translation: CAWSLDRSYGYTF. Full variable domain (outside the CDR3, taken from reference TRBV30 and TRBJ1-2): SQTIHQWPATLVQPVGSPLSLECTVEGTSNPNLYWYRQAAGRGLQLLFYSVGIGQISSEVPQNLSASRPQDRQFILSSKKLLLSDSGFYLCAWSLDRSYGYTFGSGTRLTVV.

The CDR3, as DNA: TGTGCCAGCAGTGAAGGTCAGGGTGTTGGAAATCAGCCCCAGCATTTT. Its protein is CASSEGQGVGNQPQHF. V and J are TRBV6-1 and TRBJ1-5; D may be TRBD1 (5 bases). This CDR3 spans 16 amino acids. V was shortened by 1 base and J by 4 bases, with 14 bases between the two germline ends. CDR1 is MNHNS, CDR2 SASEGT, per germline.

J is TRBJ2-1 and V is TRBV5-5, with 8 bases matching TRBD2. The germline V gene encodes CDR1 SGHKS and CDR2 YYEKEE (reference sequence). Unmatched junction bases numbered 0, after V lost 0 bases and J lost 1 base. This CDR3 contains 15 residues. The CDR3 DNA sequence: TGTGCCAGCAGCTTGGAGCGGGGGTCCTACAATGAGCAGTTCTTC. Translation gives CASSLERGSYNEQFF. Complete variable domain (other parts from reference TRBV5-5 and TRBJ2-1): DAGVTQSPTHLIKTRGQQVTLRCSPISGHKSVSWYQQVLGQGPQFIFQYYEKEERGRGNFPDRFSARQFPNYSSELNVNALLLGDSALYLCASSLERGSYNEQFFGPGTRLTVL.

CDR3 region: CASSYRTGADTQYF. In nucleotides, the CDR3 is TGTGCCAGCAGCTACCGGACAGGGGCCGATACGCAGTATTTT. The chain joins TRBV7-2 to TRBJ2-3; 9 bases are shared with TRBD1. V lost 4 bases and J lost 6; bases outside the gene matches: 5. CDR3 length equals 14 residues. Germline V gene sequence: CDR1 SGHTA, CDR2 FQGNSA.

V gene TRBV2 combines with J gene TRBJ1-5; no clear D gene. CDR1 and CDR2 (germline): SNHLY, FYNNEI. CDR3 length: 13 residues. Trimming cost V 7 bases and J 2 bases, with 9 bases left between them. CDR3 residues: CASTYSRNQPQHF. CDR3 DNA: TGTGCCAGCACGTACAGCCGCAATCAGCCCCAGCATTTT.

The chain joins TRBV5-6 to TRBJ2-7; no definite D call. Trimming left V 1 base short and J 7 bases short, with 18 bases between. Germline CDR1 SGHDT, CDR2 YYEEEE. CDR3 size: 15 residues. CDR3 sequence reads: CASSLRPGSDGEQYF. CDR3 coding DNA: TGTGCCAGCAGCTTGCGCCCCGGGTCCGATGGGGAGCAGTACTTC.

Only a few counts were recorded for this clone. This chain uses TRBV19 with TRBJ1-5; D perhaps matches TRBD1 (6 bases). CDR1 is LNHDA, CDR2 SQIVND, per germline (reference sequence). The CDR3 has 15 residues. Trimming pared 10 bases from V and 1 base from J, leaving 17 bases between. The CDR3 sequence is CATAVWGASNQPQHF. In DNA, the CDR3 is TGTGCCACCGCTGTGTGGGGGGCGAGCAATCAGCCCCAGCATTTT.

The chain uses TRBV7-2 and TRBJ2-3; 10 bases fit TRBD2. The CDR3 length is 18 residues. Germline V gene lookup returns CDR1 SGHTA and CDR2 FQGNSA. J was trimmed by 6 bases and V by 1 base; bases with no gene match: 13. CDR3 in DNA: TGTGCCAGCAGCTTAGGCCCCGGGGAGCGGGGGGGCTCGGATACGCAGTATTTT. This codes for CASSLGPGERGGSDTQYF. The complete variable domain, with remaining parts taken from reference TRBV7-2 and TRBJ2-3, reads GAGVSQSPSNKVTEKGKDVELRCDPISGHTALYWYRQSLGQGLEFLIYFQGNSAPDKSGLPSDRFSAERTGGSVSTLTIQRTQQEDSAVYLCASSLGPGERGGSDTQYFGPGTRLTVL.